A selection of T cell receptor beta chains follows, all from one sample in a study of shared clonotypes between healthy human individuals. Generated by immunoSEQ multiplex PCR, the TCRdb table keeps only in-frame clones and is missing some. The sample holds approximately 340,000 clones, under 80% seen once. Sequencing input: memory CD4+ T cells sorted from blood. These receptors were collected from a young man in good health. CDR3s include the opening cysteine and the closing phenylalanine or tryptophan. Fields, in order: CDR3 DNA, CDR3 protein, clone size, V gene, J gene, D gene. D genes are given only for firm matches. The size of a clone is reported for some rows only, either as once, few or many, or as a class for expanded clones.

TGTGCCAGCAGCGTAGACCCTGGGACAGGGATCGCAGATACGCAGTATTTT	CASSVDPGTGIADTQYF	.	TRBV9	TRBJ2-3	TRBD1
TGTGCCAGCTCACCGCGGGACGTGGGGAATTCACCCCTCCACTTT	CASSPRDVGNSPLHF	.	TRBV18	TRBJ1-6	.
TGTGCCAGCAGCCCCCCCCCGGGACAGGGGATTAGGGCCTTCCACGAGCAGTACTTC	CASSPPPGQGIRAFHEQYF	.	TRBV7-9	TRBJ2-7	TRBD1
TGCGCCAGCACCGGGCCGCAAACTTTCCCGTACTTC	CASTGPQTFPYF	.	TRBV10-2	TRBJ2-7	.
TGTGCCAGCAGTCGGACGTCCTACGAGCAGTACTTC	CASSRTSYEQYF	.	TRBV6-5	TRBJ2-7	.
TGTGCCATCAGTGAGTCTAGGTACACCCGAGAGCAGTTCTTC	CAISESRYTREQFF	.	TRBV10-3	TRBJ2-1	.
TGTGCCAGTAGACCGAGGGGCATCGGGGGCCTAGATCGTTCCCAGCATTTT	CASRPRGIGGLDRSQHF	.	TRBV19	TRBJ1-5	.
TGTGCCAGCAGTGACCCGGGACTAGCGGACTACAATGAGCAGTTCTTC	CASSDPGLADYNEQFF	.	TRBV2	TRBJ2-1	TRBD2
TGTGCCAGCAGCCCCTTAGGAGGGGCTCGGGACACTGAAGCTTTCTTT	CASSPLGGARDTEAFF	.	TRBV7-2	TRBJ1-1	.
TGTGCCAGCAGTTTATCCAGGGGATTTGGCACAGATACGCAGTATTTT	CASSLSRGFGTDTQYF	.	TRBV27	TRBJ2-3	.
TGTGCCAGCAGTGTGGAGGGAGGGACGGCCAAAAACATTCAGTACTTC	CASSVEGGTAKNIQYF	.	TRBV2	TRBJ2-4	TRBD2
TGTGCCAGCAGTGAAGGACAGGGCTTTCAGCCCCAGCATTTT	CASSEGQGFQPQHF	few	TRBV6-1	TRBJ1-5	TRBD1
TGTGCCAGCAACACAAAGACCTCGGCCCGGGCGGCCGGGGAGCTGTTTTTT	CASNTKTSARAAGELFF	.	TRBV7-2	TRBJ2-2	.
TGCAGCGTTGAAGCCCAGCGGAGGGCAGATACGCAGTATTTT	CSVEAQRRADTQYF	once	TRBV29-1	TRBJ2-3	.
TGTGCCAGCAGCATGGAGCGGTCCGAGCAGTACTTC	CASSMERSEQYF	.	TRBV11-2	TRBJ2-7	.
TGCGCCAGCAGCCTCGGGACTAGCGGGAGTTTGGTTGAGCAGTTCTTC	CASSLGTSGSLVEQFF	.	TRBV5-1	TRBJ2-1	TRBD2
TGTGCCAGCAAAGAACTAGCGGGAGCGAACTACGAGCAGTACTTC	CASKELAGANYEQYF	few	TRBV28	TRBJ2-7	TRBD2
TGTGCCAGCAGCGTAGCTATCGGATCAGGGGGCTATGGCTACACCTTC	CASSVAIGSGGYGYTF	.	TRBV9	TRBJ1-2	TRBD1
TGTGCCAGCAGCTTATTCGCTAGCAATCAGCCCCAGCATTTT	CASSLFASNQPQHF	.	TRBV7-9	TRBJ1-5	.
TGTGCCAGCAGCCAGAGTCGGGGGGTCGGGGAAGATACGCAGTATTTT	CASSQSRGVGEDTQYF	.	TRBV14	TRBJ2-3	TRBD2
TGTGCCAGCAGCGTAGCGGGGCGTTACGAGCAGTACTTC	CASSVAGRYEQYF	.	TRBV28	TRBJ2-7	TRBD2
TGTGCCAGCAGCTCGGGACTAGCGGGAGTAGGCGAGCAGTACTTC	CASSSGLAGVGEQYF	.	TRBV7-8	TRBJ2-7	TRBD2
TGTGCCAGCAGCCCGAGACAGGGAGTAGATACGCAGTATTTT	CASSPRQGVDTQYF	.	TRBV7-3	TRBJ2-3	TRBD1
TGTGCCAGCAGTTCCCCCGGGCTAGCGGGAGATACGCAGTATTTT	CASSSPGLAGDTQYF	.	TRBV2	TRBJ2-3	TRBD2
TGTGCCAGCAGCGTAGCGTGGGGAGATCAGCCCCAGCATTTT	CASSVAWGDQPQHF	.	TRBV9	TRBJ1-5	.
TGTGCCAGCAGCTTAGAGTCGGGCACTGAAGCTTTCTTT	CASSLESGTEAFF	.	TRBV7-9	TRBJ1-1	.
TGTGCCAGCCACATTGGGGCCAACGTCCTGACTTTC	CASHIGANVLTF	.	TRBV19	TRBJ2-6	.
TGTAGGGAATCTAATGAAAAACTGTTTTTT	CRESNEKLFF	.	TRBV30	TRBJ1-4	.
TGCAGCGTGGTACTCCGGGACAGAGCCTCCTACGAGCAGTACTTC	CSVVLRDRASYEQYF	many	TRBV29-1	TRBJ2-7	TRBD1
TGTGCCAGCAGTCCCACAGGGTCGGGTTACAATGAGCAGTTCTTC	CASSPTGSGYNEQFF	.	TRBV28	TRBJ2-1	.
TGTGCCAGCAGCCCCAGGGGGCAGCAGACCCAGTACTTC	CASSPRGQQTQYF	.	TRBV7-2	TRBJ2-5	TRBD1
TGTGCCAGCAGTCTCGGGGGCGGGGAGCTGTTTTTT	CASSLGGGELFF	.	TRBV27	TRBJ2-2	.
TGTGCCAGCAGTGAAGCGCCAGGGCTTGGCTACACCTTC	CASSEAPGLGYTF	few	TRBV6-1	TRBJ1-2	.
TGCAGCGTTGTAGGGGGGATCGGTGCAAATGAGCAGTTCTTC	CSVVGGIGANEQFF	.	TRBV29-1	TRBJ2-1	.
TGTGCCAGCAGCTTAGCCCTAGCGGGAGCCTACAATGAGCAGTTCTTC	CASSLALAGAYNEQFF	few	TRBV7-9	TRBJ2-1	TRBD2
TGTGCCAGCAGTTCCCCCAGGGGGGCCGCCAATGAGCAGTTCTTC	CASSSPRGAANEQFF	.	TRBV28	TRBJ2-1	.
TGTGCCAGCAGCTTCCTACTAGCGGGAGCAAATGAGCAGTTCTTC	CASSFLLAGANEQFF	.	TRBV7-9	TRBJ2-1	TRBD2
TGTGCCAGCAGCTTAAGTGTCGGGAGGGGCTACAATGAGCAGTTCTTC	CASSLSVGRGYNEQFF	once	TRBV7-2	TRBJ2-1	TRBD2
TGCGCCAGCAGTGGGGTGATGGGAGAGACCCAGTACTTC	CASSGVMGETQYF	.	TRBV10-2	TRBJ2-5	.
TGTGCCAGCAGCTTAGCGGAGGACTACGAGCAGTACTTC	CASSLAEDYEQYF	.	TRBV7-9	TRBJ2-7	.
TGTGCCAGCAGTGGGACGGGACAGTATGGCTACACCTTC	CASSGTGQYGYTF	.	TRBV27	TRBJ1-2	TRBD1
TGCGCCAGCGCTCCCCTGCCACAGGTTCAAGAGACCCAGTACTTC	CASAPLPQVQETQYF	.	TRBV5-1	TRBJ2-5	.
TGTGCCAGCAGTAAAGGGACAGGGGAGTGGAGCAATCAGCCCCAGCATTTT	CASSKGTGEWSNQPQHF	.	TRBV6-1	TRBJ1-5	TRBD1
TGTGCCAGCAGCTTTGATAGCGGGGGCACAGATACGCAGTATTTT	CASSFDSGGTDTQYF	few	TRBV7-2	TRBJ2-3	TRBD2